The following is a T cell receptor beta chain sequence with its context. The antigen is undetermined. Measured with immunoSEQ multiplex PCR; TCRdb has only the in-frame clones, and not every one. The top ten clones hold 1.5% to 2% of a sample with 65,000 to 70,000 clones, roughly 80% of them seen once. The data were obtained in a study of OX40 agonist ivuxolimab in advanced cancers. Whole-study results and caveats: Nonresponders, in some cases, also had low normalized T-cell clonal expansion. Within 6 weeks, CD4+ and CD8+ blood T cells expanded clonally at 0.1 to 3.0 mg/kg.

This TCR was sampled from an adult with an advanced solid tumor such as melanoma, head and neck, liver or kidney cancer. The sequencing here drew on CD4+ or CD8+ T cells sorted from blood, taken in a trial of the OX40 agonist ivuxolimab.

The CDR3 is CASSDIQGSSDEQYF. The CDR3 DNA reads as TGCGCCAGCAGCGACATACAGGGGTCGTCCGACGAGCAGTACTTC. The chain joins TRBV5-1 to TRBJ2-7; TRBD1 matches at 7 bases. The CDR3 consists of 15 residues. Trimming cost V 4 bases and J 5 bases; bases outside gene matches: 12. In germline, CDR1 is SGHRS, CDR2 YFSETQ.